The present T cell receptor beta chain was sequenced within a study of blood T cells in healthy people across ages. Study-wide results and caveats: Estimates based on one million T cells were treated as lower bounds. Roughly linear age-related decline in beta diversity appeared, significant by age around 42.

Combining a sample-barcoded 5' primer with a J-beta primer mix, a second PCR ran for roughly 6 to 12 cycles. A template-switch adaptor that had 12 random nucleotides put a tag on each cDNA molecule. TCRdb called the 5' RACE reads again in MiXCR, with one record for every CDR3 protein. This table has some 1.7 million distinct CDR3 sequences, roughly 27% appearing once. This clonotype was counted only a few times. The antigen is not known. The CDR3 consists of 13 residues. V was trimmed by 4 bases and J by 2 bases, leaving 9 bases between them. CDR1 SGHDT and CDR2 YYEEEE come from the germline V gene. The sample taken for sequencing was blood. The chain couples TRBV5-6 to TRBJ2-5, with TRBD2 as a possible D gene (6 bases). The TCR comes from a woman aged 25 to 39 in good health. The CDR3 sequence: CASSGGMQETQYF. The CDR3 DNA sequence: TGTGCCAGCAGCGGAGGGATGCAAGAGACCCAGTACTTC.